The clone carrying this T cell receptor (beta chain) was seen a handful of times. Its antigen is not identified. This sample was taken from a study of T-cell memory formation after mild COVID-19. V lost 6 bases, J lost 3 bases, and 5 bases stayed unmatched. Germline CDR1 reads MNHEY; CDR2 reads SVGAGI. The length of the CDR3 is 14 residues. General observations from the study: There were some responding clones in pre-infection memory, which suggested that cross-reactive memory had joined.

TCRdb passed the 5' RACE reads through MiXCR, listing each CDR3 protein once. The data contain about 210,000 distinct CDR3 sequences, about 10% of them singletons. This sequence originates from a man between 18 and 29 years old who had mild COVID-19 (a few samples of this study predate the infection). Cell type and time point are not known. The rearrangement links TRBV6-5 to TRBJ2-3; 8 nucleotides match TRBD2. Sequences were obtained from PBMCs or a T cell subset sorted from them (not recorded which). In DNA form, the CDR3 reads TGTGCCAGCAGGTCACTAGCGGATACAGATACGCAGTATTTT. This codes for CASRSLADTDTQYF.